Each of the 15 T cell receptor beta chains below was sequenced from the same sample in a study of OX40 agonist ivuxolimab in advanced cancers. Data came from immunoSEQ multiplex PCR; TCRdb stores just in-frame clones and leaves some out. The data contain roughly 110,000 clones, approximately 90% of them singletons. Sample: CD4+ or CD8+ T cells sorted from blood, taken in a trial of the OX40 agonist ivuxolimab. The receptor source for this set is an adult with an advanced solid tumor such as melanoma, head and neck, liver or kidney cancer.

The chain joins TRBV5-1 to TRBJ2-7; either TRBD1 or TRBD2 may supply D (5 bases each). Trimming left V 0 bases short and J 1 base short, with 17 bases between. Germline CDR1 SGHRS, CDR2 YFSETQ. This CDR3 has 17 residues. For the CDR3, the DNA is TGCGCCAGCAGCTTGGCCAGCGGAAGTTCAGGGTCCTACGAGCAGTACTTC. Its protein product is CASSLASGSSGSYEQYF.

The V call is TRBV28, the J call TRBJ2-1; the D is unclear. This CDR3 comprises 12 residues. V gave up 8 bases and J gave up 4 bases, with 9 bases separating them. Per the germline V gene, CDR1 is MDHEN and CDR2 is SYDVKM. In nucleotides, the CDR3 is TGTGCCAGCCGTGACCAGTACAATGAGCAGTTCTTC. Protein product: CASRDQYNEQFF.

V usage is TRBV7-6 and J usage is TRBJ1-1; D gene uncertain. The CDR3 has 13 residues. Deletions cut 3 bases from V and 0 bases from J, with 5 bases between. Germline CDR1 is SGHVS and CDR2 is FNYEAQ. CDR3 loop: CASSFNLNTEAFF. The CDR3 DNA sequence: TGTGCCAGCAGCTTTAACTTGAACACTGAAGCTTTCTTT.

The rearrangement uses TRBV28 and TRBJ2-5; D unclear. The CDR3 runs 17 residues. Germline V gives CDR1 MDHEN, CDR2 SYDVKM. The ends were cut back, 2 bases at V and 0 bases at J, with 16 bases in the middle. DNA of the CDR3: TGTGCCAGCAGTTTAAAAAGGCAGGCGCTGTACCAAGAGACCCAGTACTTC. It codes for CASSLKRQALYQETQYF.

The gene calls are TRBV30 and TRBJ2-1; D is uncertain. V was clipped by 0 bases and J by 9 bases, with 12 bases between them. The CDR3 sequence is 13 residues long. Germline CDR1 and CDR2: GTSNPN and SVGIG (reference sequence). The CDR3 coding sequence is TGTGCCTGGAGTGTACGAGTTTGGACTGAGCAGTTCTTC. It encodes CAWSVRVWTEQFF.

The chain recombines TRBV6-1 with TRBJ1-2, with 7 bases fitting TRBD1. Germline V gives CDR1 MNHNS, CDR2 SASEGT. This CDR3 comprises 13 residues. V shed 10 bases and J 3 bases; nucleotides not matched to a gene: 8. The DNA of the CDR3 is TGTGCCACCTCTCATGGGACAGACTATGGCTACACCTTC. It translates to CATSHGTDYGYTF.

The genes are TRBV5-1 and TRBJ2-7, with D possibly TRBD2 on 6 matching bases. The germline V gene encodes CDR1 SGHRS and CDR2 YFSETQ. This CDR3 is 16 amino acids long. Trimming shortened V by 0 bases and J by 0 bases, and 13 bases separated the two germline ends. CDR3 in DNA: TGCGCCAGCAGCTTGGATAGGACTACAAGCTCCTACGAGCAGTACTTC. This sequence encodes CASSLDRTTSSYEQYF.

The chain has TRBV4-2 and TRBJ1-5; no reliable D call. The V gene's germline CDR1 is LGHNA and CDR2 YNFKEQ. V was shortened by 1 base and J by 4 bases, with 8 bases between the two germline ends. The CDR3 runs to 14 residues. The CDR3 DNA reads as TGTGCCAGCAGCCAAGGGCCAGCAAATCAGCCCCAGCATTTT. Translation gives CASSQGPANQPQHF.

The genes are TRBV27 and TRBJ1-2; 10 positions match TRBD1. The CDR3 length is 17 residues. Germline V gene sequence: CDR1 MNHEY, CDR2 SMNVEV (reference sequence). The ends lost 6 bases at V and 0 bases at J; junction bases unmatched: 10. CDR3 sequence: CASRPGQGNGANYGYTF. The CDR3, as DNA: TGTGCCAGCAGGCCGGGACAGGGGAATGGAGCTAACTATGGCTACACCTTC.

The V gene is TRBV28, the J gene TRBJ2-1; the D gene is possibly TRBD2 (6 bases). The CDR3 spans 17 residues. Germline values: CDR1 MDHEN, CDR2 SYDVKM. V was shortened by 8 bases and J by 1 base, with 21 bases between the two germline ends. The chain's CDR3 is CASPPRTGVRSYNEQFF. The CDR3 nucleotides are TGTGCCAGCCCCCCCAGGACGGGGGTTCGGTCCTACAATGAGCAGTTCTTC.

The chain joins TRBV19 to TRBJ2-3; 12 bases align to TRBD2. Per the germline V gene, CDR1 is LNHDA and CDR2 is SQIVND (reference sequence). The CDR3 runs 16 residues. V was pared by 6 bases and J by 2 bases, with 6 bases of the junction left unmatched. The DNA for the CDR3 is TGTGCCAGTAGGACCGGGACTAGCGGGCACACAGATACGCAGTATTTT. This gives the protein CASRTGTSGHTDTQYF.

This clone has a handful of counts. This rearrangement joins TRBV9 to TRBJ2-3; D is unresolved. CDR3 length: 13 residues. V dropped 3 bases and J dropped 2 bases, with 7 bases sitting between them. Germline lookup yields CDR1 SGDLS and CDR2 YYNGEE. CDR3 amino acids: CASSAETTDTQYF. The CDR3 DNA reads as TGTGCCAGCAGCGCTGAGACCACAGATACGCAGTATTTT. Full variable domain (missing parts from reference TRBV9 and TRBJ2-3): DSGVTQTPKHLITATGQRVTLRCSPRSGDLSVYWYQQSLDQGLQFLIQYYNGEERAKGNILERFSAQQFPDLHSELNLSSLELGDSALYFCASSAETTDTQYFGPGTRLTVL.

The chain recombines TRBV28 with TRBJ2-1, with TRBD1 identical over 10 bases. The CDR3 length is 16 residues. CDR1 and CDR2 (germline): MDHEN, SYDVKM. V was clipped by 3 bases and J by 4 bases; unmatched bases: 6. CDR3 region: CASSFDGTGVYNEQFF. Here the CDR3 DNA reads TGTGCCAGCAGTTTCGATGGGACAGGGGTGTACAATGAGCAGTTCTTC.

The V gene is TRBV4-3, the J gene TRBJ2-3, with a weak D call TRBD1 (6 bases). V dropped 0 bases and J dropped 6 bases, with 13 bases sitting between them. Germline loops: CDR1 LGHNA, CDR2 YSLEER. This CDR3 has 15 amino acids. The CDR3 DNA reads TGCGCCAGCAGCCAAGAAATTGTGGGGGCTGATACGCAGTATTTT. Amino acids: CASSQEIVGADTQYF.

The gene calls are TRBV9 and TRBJ2-1, with D perhaps assigned TRBD1 or TRBD2 (5 bases each). CDR1 is SGDLS, CDR2 YYNGEE, per germline. The ends were cut back, 2 bases at V and 2 bases at J, with 17 bases in the middle. The CDR3 contains 17 residues. The CDR3 loop is CASSVTGTPTAYNEQFF. The CDR3 DNA reads TGTGCCAGCAGCGTCACCGGGACCCCCACAGCCTACAATGAGCAGTTCTTC.